The sequence of this T cell receptor beta chain was determined in a study of blood T cell repertoires in COVID-19. About the study: Sites across the United States, Italy and Spain contributed samples from acute and convalescent COVID-19.

This clone appeared once. In the original analysis: Quantification of nucleated cells was approximated via reference gene primer amplification. Method: immunoSEQ multiplex PCR; TCRdb's copy keeps in-frame clones and lacks some. The V and J calls and clone size come from that table; D and trimming were worked out from the DNA. Of around 150,000 clones listed, more than 65% are singletons. Participants reported their clinical history, and cohort assignment relied on those reports. The CDR3 extends over 15 amino acids. Germline CDR1 is SNHLY and CDR2 is FYNNEI. Unmatched junction bases numbered 13, after V lost 6 bases and J lost 6 bases.

The clonotype originates from a middle-aged man who had recovered from COVID-19. The chain combines TRBV2 with TRBJ2-7, with 8 nucleotides matching TRBD1. The sequenced material came from PBMCs or T cells enriched from blood (not recorded which). The CDR3 nucleotides read TGTGCCAGCAGCGAAACCCGGACAGGGTACAGCGAGCAGTACTTC. This codes for CASSETRTGYSEQYF.